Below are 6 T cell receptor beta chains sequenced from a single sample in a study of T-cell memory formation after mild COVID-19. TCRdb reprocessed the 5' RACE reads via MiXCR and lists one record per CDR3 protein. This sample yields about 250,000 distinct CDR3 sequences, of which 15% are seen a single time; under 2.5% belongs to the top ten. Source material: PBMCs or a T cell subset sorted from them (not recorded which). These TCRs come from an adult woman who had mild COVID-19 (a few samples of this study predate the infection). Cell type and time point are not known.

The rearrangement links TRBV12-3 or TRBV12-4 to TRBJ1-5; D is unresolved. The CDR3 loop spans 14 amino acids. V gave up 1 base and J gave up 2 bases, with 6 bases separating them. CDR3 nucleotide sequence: TGTGCCAGCAGTTTAGGCCCGCGCAATCAGCCCCAGCATTTT. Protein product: CASSLGPRNQPQHF.

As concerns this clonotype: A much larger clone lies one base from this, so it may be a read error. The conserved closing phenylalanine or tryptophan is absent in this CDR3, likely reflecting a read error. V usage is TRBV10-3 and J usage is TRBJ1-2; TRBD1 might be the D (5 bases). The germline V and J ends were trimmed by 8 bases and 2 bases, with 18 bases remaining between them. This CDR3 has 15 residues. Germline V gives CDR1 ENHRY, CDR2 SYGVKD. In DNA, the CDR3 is TGTGCCATCTCCGGGGGGAACAGAAACAACTATGGCTACACCTTG. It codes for CAISGGNRNNYGYTL.

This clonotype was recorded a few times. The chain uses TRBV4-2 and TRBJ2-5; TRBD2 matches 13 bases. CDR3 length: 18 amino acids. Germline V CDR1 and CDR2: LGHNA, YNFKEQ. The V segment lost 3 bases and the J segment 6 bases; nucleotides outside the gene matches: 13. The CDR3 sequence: CASSHRPGTSGMYQTQYF. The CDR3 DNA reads TGTGCCAGCAGCCACCGACCCGGGACTAGCGGGATGTACCAGACCCAGTACTTC.

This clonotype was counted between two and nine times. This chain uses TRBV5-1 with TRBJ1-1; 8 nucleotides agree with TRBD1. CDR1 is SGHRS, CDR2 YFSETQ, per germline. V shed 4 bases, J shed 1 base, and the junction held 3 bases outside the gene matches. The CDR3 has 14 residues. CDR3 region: CASSHTGGNTEAFF. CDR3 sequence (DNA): TGCGCCAGCAGCCATACAGGGGGGAACACTGAAGCTTTCTTT.

The CDR3 bases are TGTGCCAGCAGCTTACCCCCTGGCACTGAAGCTTTCTTT. It specifies CASSLPPGTEAFF. The genes are TRBV7-9 and TRBJ1-1, with unresolved D. Germline V CDR1 and CDR2: SEHNR, FQNEAQ (reference sequence). The CDR3 extends over 13 amino acids. Trimming cost V 2 bases and J 4 bases, with 8 bases left between them.

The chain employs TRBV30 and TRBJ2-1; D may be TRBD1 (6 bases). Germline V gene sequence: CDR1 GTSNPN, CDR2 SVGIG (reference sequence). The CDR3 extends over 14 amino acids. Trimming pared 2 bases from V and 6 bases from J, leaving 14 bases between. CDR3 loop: CAWSRQGIANEQFF. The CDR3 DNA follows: TGTGCCTGGAGTCGGCAGGGGATCGCCAATGAGCAGTTCTTC.